This paragraph covers one T cell receptor (beta chain) sequence. This sample is drawn from a study of technical replicates of blood from several donors. This CDR3 contains 15 residues. The V end lost 5 bases, the J end lost 3 bases, and 17 bases lay between the germline ends. Germline loops: CDR1 SGHTA, CDR2 FQGNSA. Profiling relied on immunoSEQ multiplex PCR, and the TCRdb table lists in-frame clones only, not all of them. The repertoire has roughly 81,000 clones, 80% to 90% of them found once; the top ten carry under 5.5%. The chain is built from TRBV7-2 and TRBJ2-7, with a weak D call TRBD1 (6 bases). This receptor was identified in a human donor in good health. Some clones in this sample may be carry-over from other donors' samples. Material for sequencing was PBMCs. This CDR3 is CASSLDRLAIYEQYF. DNA for the CDR3: TGTGCCAGCAGCCTGGACAGACTTGCTATCTACGAGCAGTACTTC.